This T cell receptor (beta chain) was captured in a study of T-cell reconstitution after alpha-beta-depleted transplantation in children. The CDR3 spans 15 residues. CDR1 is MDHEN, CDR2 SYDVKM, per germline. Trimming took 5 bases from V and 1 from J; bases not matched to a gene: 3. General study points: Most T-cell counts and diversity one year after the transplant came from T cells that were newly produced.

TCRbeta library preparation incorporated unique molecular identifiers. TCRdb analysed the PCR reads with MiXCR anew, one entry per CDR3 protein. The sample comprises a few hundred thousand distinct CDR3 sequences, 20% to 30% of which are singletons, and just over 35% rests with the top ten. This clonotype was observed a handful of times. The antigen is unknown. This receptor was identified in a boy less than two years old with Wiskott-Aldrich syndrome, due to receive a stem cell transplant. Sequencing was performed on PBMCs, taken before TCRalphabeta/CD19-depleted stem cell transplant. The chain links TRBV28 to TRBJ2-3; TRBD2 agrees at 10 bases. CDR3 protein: CASSGLAVGTDTQYF. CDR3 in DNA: TGTGCCAGCAGTGGACTAGCGGTAGGCACAGATACGCAGTATTTT.